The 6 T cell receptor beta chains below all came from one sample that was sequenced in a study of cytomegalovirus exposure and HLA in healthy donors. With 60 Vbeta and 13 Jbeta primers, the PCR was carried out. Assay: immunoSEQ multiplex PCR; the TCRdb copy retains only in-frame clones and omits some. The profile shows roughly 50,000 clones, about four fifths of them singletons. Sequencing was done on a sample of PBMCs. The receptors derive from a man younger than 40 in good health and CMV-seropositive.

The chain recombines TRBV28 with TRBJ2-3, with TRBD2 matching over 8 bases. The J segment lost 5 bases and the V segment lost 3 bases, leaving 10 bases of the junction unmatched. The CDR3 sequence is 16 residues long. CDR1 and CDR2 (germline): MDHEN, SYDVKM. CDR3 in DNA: TGTGCCAGCAGTTTCAGGCTAGCGGGTTCGGGAGATACGCAGTATTTT. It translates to CASSFRLAGSGDTQYF.

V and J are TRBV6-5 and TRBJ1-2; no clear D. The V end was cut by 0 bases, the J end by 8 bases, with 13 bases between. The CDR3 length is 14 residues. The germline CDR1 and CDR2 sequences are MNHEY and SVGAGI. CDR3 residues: CASSYSRGPRGYTF. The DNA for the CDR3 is TGTGCCAGCAGTTACTCGAGAGGGCCCCGAGGCTACACCTTC.

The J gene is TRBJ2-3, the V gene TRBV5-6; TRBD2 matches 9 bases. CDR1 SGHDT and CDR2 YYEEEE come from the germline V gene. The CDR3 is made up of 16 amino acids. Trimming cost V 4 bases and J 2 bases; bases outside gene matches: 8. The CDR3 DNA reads TGTGCCAGCAGCGGGGTGGTAGCGGGGGTCACAGATACGCAGTATTTT. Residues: CASSGVVAGVTDTQYF.

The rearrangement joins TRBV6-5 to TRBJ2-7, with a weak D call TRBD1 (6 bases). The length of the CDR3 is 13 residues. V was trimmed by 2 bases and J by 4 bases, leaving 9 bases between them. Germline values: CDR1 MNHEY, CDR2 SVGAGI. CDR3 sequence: CASSYGQRYEQYF. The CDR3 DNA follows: TGTGCCAGCAGTTACGGACAGAGATACGAGCAGTACTTC.

This CDR3 is CSVGTGSLETQYF. For the CDR3, the DNA is TGCAGCGTTGGGACAGGGTCCTTGGAGACCCAGTACTTC. This chain uses TRBV29-1 with TRBJ2-5, with TRBD1 matching 8 bases. There are 13 residues in the CDR3. V shed 4 bases and J 5 bases; nucleotides not matched to a gene: 6. The germline gives CDR1 SQVTM, CDR2 ANQGSEA.

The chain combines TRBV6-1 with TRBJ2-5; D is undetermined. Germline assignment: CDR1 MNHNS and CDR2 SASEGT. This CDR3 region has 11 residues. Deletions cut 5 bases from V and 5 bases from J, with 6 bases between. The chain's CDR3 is CASSYAETQYF. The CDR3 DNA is TGTGCCAGCAGTTACGCGGAGACCCAGTACTTC.